Detailed here is one TCR beta chain. No antigen is known for it. Some clones are missing from TCRdb's copy, which holds only in-frame ones; the method was immunoSEQ multiplex PCR. The data hold 500,000 or so clones, with 87% observed a single time. The data originate from a study of Ad26.COV2.S vaccination and SARS-CoV-2 variants. Overall study context: Enrolled in COV1001, the donor was in the Ad26.COV2.S trial arm, which received the vaccine.

Findings and limits, study-wide: Recipients of vaccine and of placebo showed similar breadth of their non-spike TCR repertoires.

As for treatment: 19 received Ad26.COV2.S at low or high dose, single or two shots; several received placebo; per-sample allocation not given. Vaccine and placebo recipients were sampled on day 63 after the first injection. CDR3 length: 12 amino acids. Germline values: CDR1 LGHDT, CDR2 YNNKEL (reference sequence). Trimming left V 4 bases short and J 7 bases short, with 11 bases between. Sequenced here: peripheral blood, sampled in a trial of Ad26.COV2.S vaccine versus placebo. The chain carries TRBV3-1 (or the pseudogene TRBV3-2) and TRBJ2-7; no definite D call. The clonotype was recovered from a person aged 18-60 years who received the Ad26.COV2.S COVID-19 vaccine or a placebo. The CDR3 reads CASSPPLGEQYF. CDR3 nucleotide sequence: TGTGCCAGCAGCCCCCCCCTTGGGGAGCAGTACTTC.